The 17 T cell receptor beta chains presented below share a single source sample, sequenced in a study of cytomegalovirus exposure and HLA in healthy donors. Researchers ran the PCR with 60 Vbeta and 13 Jbeta primers. Sequencing was performed with immunoSEQ multiplex PCR; in TCRdb, only in-frame clones are kept and a portion is missing. This sample has 170,000 or so clones, with about 80% found just once. Sequenced input: PBMCs. These receptors were taken from a boy aged 5-17 years in good health and CMV-seronegative.

The gene calls are TRBV4-2 and TRBJ2-7; 12 nucleotides match TRBD2. V lost 0 bases, J lost 4 bases, and 4 bases stayed unmatched. This CDR3 spans 16 amino acids. Germline V gene lookup returns CDR1 LGHNA and CDR2 YNFKEQ. The CDR3 sequence: CASSQERTSGTYEQYF. The CDR3 coding sequence is TGTGCCAGCAGCCAAGAACGGACTAGCGGGACGTACGAGCAGTACTTC.

V gene TRBV7-9 combines with J gene TRBJ1-1, with D possibly being TRBD1 (6 bases). Trimming took 5 bases from V and 6 from J, leaving 16 bases between them. CDR1 is SEHNR and CDR2 is FQNEAQ in the germline V gene (reference sequence). The CDR3 is 14 amino acids. The CDR3 sequence is CASSPKAGVAEAFF. CDR3 nucleotide sequence: TGTGCCAGCAGCCCCAAGGCAGGGGTGGCTGAAGCTTTCTTT.

This chain uses TRBV19 with TRBJ2-3; TRBD2 matches at 9 bases. V shed 5 bases and J 2 bases; nucleotides not matched to a gene: 5. The CDR3 is 15 amino acids. Germline CDR1 LNHDA, CDR2 SQIVND (reference sequence). The CDR3 sequence is CASSPLAGTTDTQYF. As DNA, the CDR3 is TGTGCCAGTAGTCCCCTAGCGGGGACCACAGATACGCAGTATTTT.

The chain couples TRBV7-9 to TRBJ1-4; 10 bases match TRBD1. Losses at the gene ends were 0 bases for V and 6 bases for J; bases not matched to a gene: 4. Germline assignment: CDR1 SEHNR and CDR2 FQNEAQ (reference sequence). CDR3 length: 16 residues. CDR3: CASSLALGQGYEKLFF. CDR3 bases: TGTGCCAGCAGCTTAGCATTGGGACAGGGGTATGAAAAACTGTTTTTT.

The chain is built from TRBV7-3 and TRBJ2-1, with TRBD2 matching 7 bases. Germline V CDR1 and CDR2: SGHTA, FQGTGA. V lost 5 bases, J lost 0 bases, and 7 bases stayed unmatched. There are 16 residues in the CDR3. This CDR3 is CASSTSASSSYNEQFF. The CDR3 DNA reads TGTGCCAGCAGCACTAGCGCCTCCAGCTCCTACAATGAGCAGTTCTTC.

This chain joins TRBV12-5 and TRBJ2-6, with a tentative D call TRBD2 (5 bases). The length of the CDR3 is 17 residues. The germline V gene encodes CDR1 LGHNT and CDR2 FRNRAP. Between the trimmed V and J ends, which lost 0 bases and 4 bases, there was a span of 13 bases. CDR3 amino acids: CASGLVLRGTGANVLTF. CDR3 DNA: TGTGCTAGTGGTTTGGTACTTCGGGGAACCGGGGCCAACGTCCTGACTTTC.

The genes are TRBV27 and TRBJ2-7, with 7 bases identical to TRBD2. This CDR3 contains 13 residues. Germline values: CDR1 MNHEY, CDR2 SMNVEV (reference sequence). Trimming cost V 5 bases and J 2 bases; bases outside gene matches: 3. The CDR3 here is CASSGGGPYEQYF. The CDR3 nucleotides read TGTGCCAGCAGTGGCGGGGGACCCTACGAGCAGTACTTC.

This sequence joins TRBV30 and TRBJ1-1; D gene unclear. Trimming removed 3 bases at V and 4 bases at J, with 21 bases between. Germline lookup yields CDR1 GTSNPN and CDR2 SVGIG (reference sequence). The CDR3 length is 16 residues. CDR3 loop: CAWSAPVGMRSTEAFF. The CDR3 DNA follows: TGTGCCTGGAGCGCCCCGGTCGGGATGAGGAGCACTGAAGCTTTCTTT.

The CDR3 region is CASSAQWTGGSDTQYF. In DNA, the CDR3 is TGTGCCAGCAGCGCCCAATGGACAGGGGGCTCGGATACGCAGTATTTT. The chain is built from TRBV9 and TRBJ2-3, with 11 bases identical to TRBD1. V was pared by 3 bases and J by 6 bases, with 9 bases of the junction left unmatched. Germline V gives CDR1 SGDLS, CDR2 YYNGEE. The CDR3 loop spans 16 amino acids.

The chain carries TRBV27 and TRBJ2-1; 7 nucleotides align to TRBD1. The CDR3 is made up of 13 amino acids. The germline CDR1 and CDR2 sequences are MNHEY and SMNVEV (reference sequence). Unmatched junction bases numbered 11, after V lost 6 bases and J lost 12 bases. CDR3 DNA sequence: TGTGCCAGCAGCCCGTCCACCCGGGACAGGCAGTTCTTC. Its protein product is CASSPSTRDRQFF.

The chain uses TRBV5-1 and TRBJ2-2, with 9 bases fitting TRBD2. CDR1 is SGHRS, CDR2 YFSETQ, per germline. CDR3 length: 16 residues. V dropped 3 bases and J dropped 2; count of bases not matched to a gene: 5. The CDR3 region is CASSSPSGVNTGELFF. The CDR3 nucleotides are TGCGCCAGCAGCTCCCCTAGCGGGGTTAACACCGGGGAGCTGTTTTTT.

CDR3 in amino acids: CASSLGDSRSYGYTF. The CDR3 coding sequence is TGTGCCAGCAGCTTAGGAGACAGCAGATCCTATGGCTACACCTTC. The chain links TRBV11-1 to TRBJ1-2; TRBD1 might be the D (5 bases). Germline CDR1 SGHAT, CDR2 FQDESV (reference sequence). Between the trimmed V and J ends, which lost 1 base and 4 bases, there was a span of 13 bases. This CDR3 spans 15 amino acids.

The chain is built from TRBV5-1 and TRBJ2-7; D not certain. Germline V lookup: CDR1 SGHRS, CDR2 YFSETQ. The CDR3 is 16 amino acids. The V gene lost 5 bases and the J gene lost 2 bases, with 20 bases spanning the gap. DNA of the CDR3: TGCGCCAGCAGTCTTCTGCCCGTGACTGAAGCCTACGAGCAGTACTTC. This sequence encodes CASSLLPVTEAYEQYF.

The rearrangement uses TRBV30 and TRBJ1-2, with D hard to call. CDR1 and CDR2 (germline): GTSNPN, SVGIG (reference sequence). CDR3 length: 12 residues. Trimming stripped 2 bases from V and 4 bases from J, with 8 bases between. CDR3 residues: CAWSLRSYGYTF. In DNA, the CDR3 is TGTGCCTGGAGTCTCAGGTCCTATGGCTACACCTTC. The whole variable domain, filled in from reference TRBV30 and TRBJ1-2, reads SQTIHQWPATLVQPVGSPLSLECTVEGTSNPNLYWYRQAAGRGLQLLFYSVGIGQISSEVPQNLSASRPQDRQFILSSKKLLLSDSGFYLCAWSLRSYGYTFGSGTRLTVV.

J is TRBJ2-7 and V is TRBV18, with 7 bases matching TRBD2. The germline gives CDR1 KGHSH, CDR2 LQKENI. This CDR3 has 16 residues. The J segment lost 5 bases and the V segment lost 3 bases, leaving 13 bases of the junction unmatched. CDR3 sequence: CASSPFHPSAGDEQYF. CDR3 DNA sequence: TGTGCCAGCTCACCCTTTCATCCATCGGCGGGAGACGAGCAGTACTTC.

Comment on this clone: At one end the junction does not follow the germline gene, possibly because of a read error. The gene calls are TRBV7-9 and TRBJ1-2; 9 bases agree with TRBD1. This CDR3 region has 15 residues. The germline gives CDR1 SEHNR, CDR2 FQNEAQ (reference sequence). CDR3 in amino acids: CSSSSPQGQGRGYTF. CDR3 in DNA: TGTTCCAGCAGCTCCCCCCAAGGACAGGGGAGAGGCTACACCTTC.

This clone was counted between two and nine times. The gene calls are TRBV2 and TRBJ1-5; 7 bases map to TRBD1. CDR3 length: 16 amino acids. The germline V gene has CDR1 SNHLY and CDR2 FYNNEI. V was clipped by 6 bases and J by 0 bases; unmatched bases: 8. Here the CDR3 reads CASRPRDSNSNQPQHF. Here the CDR3 DNA reads TGTGCCAGCAGGCCCCGGGACAGCAATAGCAATCAGCCCCAGCATTTT.